The rows below give T cell receptor beta chains drawn from one sample of a study of T cell repertoires in cytomegalovirus infection. Using its own MiXCR run on the reads, TCRdb lists one record per CDR3 protein. The table has a few hundred thousand distinct CDR3 sequences, roughly an eighth seen once. The sample consisted of PBMCs. The receptors stem from a human donor in good health (CMV status not recorded). Some clones in this sample may be carry-over from other donors' samples. Both conserved end residues are part of each CDR3. Only some rows state a clone size, as once, few, many or a class for expanded clones.

cdr3_aa: CASSQMGLPVGEQFF
clone_size: .
v_call: TRBV7-3
j_call: TRBJ2-1

cdr3_aa: CASSSSAPGTGVEQYF
clone_size: many
v_call: TRBV7-9
j_call: TRBJ2-7

cdr3_aa: CSARGRQAYEQYF
clone_size: few
v_call: TRBV20-1
j_call: TRBJ2-7

cdr3_aa: CASSFYGGHEQYF
clone_size: many
v_call: TRBV7-9
j_call: TRBJ2-7

cdr3_aa: CASSLNGREGYTF
clone_size: many
v_call: TRBV7-3
j_call: TRBJ1-2

cdr3_aa: CASSFHVTSGSTDTQYF
clone_size: many
v_call: TRBV7-9
j_call: TRBJ2-3

cdr3_aa: CASSEQGNYGYTF
clone_size: many
v_call: TRBV2
j_call: TRBJ1-2

cdr3_aa: CASSSSGTYGYTF
clone_size: many
v_call: TRBV7-8
j_call: TRBJ1-2

cdr3_aa: CASSFSPSRDGYTGELFF
clone_size: .
v_call: TRBV28
j_call: TRBJ2-2

cdr3_aa: CSVGQPPYNEQFF
clone_size: many
v_call: TRBV29-1
j_call: TRBJ2-1

cdr3_aa: CASSPGAGQPQHF
clone_size: many
v_call: TRBV7-2
j_call: TRBJ1-5

cdr3_aa: CASSVGGRNTEAFF
clone_size: few
v_call: TRBV25-1
j_call: TRBJ1-1

cdr3_aa: CASSLDGRSTDTQYF
clone_size: .
v_call: TRBV7-8
j_call: TRBJ2-3

cdr3_aa: CASSPLGFGEKLFF
clone_size: many
v_call: TRBV7-9
j_call: TRBJ1-4

cdr3_aa: CASSYPRGLAGAVTKNIQYF
clone_size: many
v_call: TRBV6-2/TRBV6-3
j_call: TRBJ2-4

cdr3_aa: CASSPPGDVKGTQYF
clone_size: few
v_call: TRBV19
j_call: TRBJ2-5

cdr3_aa: CASSPGQGGKYEQYF
clone_size: few
v_call: TRBV6-5
j_call: TRBJ2-7

cdr3_aa: CASSERVEATGNTIYF
clone_size: .
v_call: TRBV6-1
j_call: TRBJ1-3

cdr3_aa: CASSFPRATEAFF
clone_size: few
v_call: TRBV5-6
j_call: TRBJ1-1

cdr3_aa: CSASGRGGRETQYF
clone_size: few
v_call: TRBV20-1
j_call: TRBJ2-5

cdr3_aa: CASTPRAGYSYEQYF
clone_size: many
v_call: TRBV7-8
j_call: TRBJ2-7

cdr3_aa: CASSSDRDQGEKLFF
clone_size: many
v_call: TRBV7-9
j_call: TRBJ1-4

cdr3_aa: CASSLGGQGETQYF
clone_size: many
v_call: TRBV7-6
j_call: TRBJ2-5

cdr3_aa: CASTKAMQPINQPQHF
clone_size: few
v_call: TRBV28
j_call: TRBJ1-5

cdr3_aa: CSVHGGPETQYF
clone_size: .
v_call: TRBV29-1
j_call: TRBJ2-5

cdr3_aa: CSARDDRRPYSNQPQHF
clone_size: few
v_call: TRBV20-1
j_call: TRBJ1-5

cdr3_aa: CASSPPDGTNEKLFF
clone_size: many
v_call: TRBV5-1
j_call: TRBJ1-4

cdr3_aa: CSAPNRRETEAFF
clone_size: many
v_call: TRBV20-1
j_call: TRBJ1-1

cdr3_aa: CASSPVAGWAYNEQFF
clone_size: many
v_call: TRBV6-2/TRBV6-3
j_call: TRBJ2-1

cdr3_aa: CSASQPRAYNEQFF
clone_size: .
v_call: TRBV20-1
j_call: TRBJ2-1

cdr3_aa: CASSVTSGGYNEQFF
clone_size: .
v_call: TRBV5-4
j_call: TRBJ2-1

cdr3_aa: CASSQVGYRHADTQYF
clone_size: few
v_call: TRBV14
j_call: TRBJ2-3

cdr3_aa: CASSRDSLSNYGYTF
clone_size: .
v_call: TRBV7-3
j_call: TRBJ1-2

cdr3_aa: CASSFNGKYGYTF
clone_size: .
v_call: TRBV12-3/TRBV12-4
j_call: TRBJ1-2

cdr3_aa: CATSDRRTSGIGSYNEQFF
clone_size: many
v_call: TRBV24-1
j_call: TRBJ2-1

cdr3_aa: CASRAVLVRNTEAFF
clone_size: .
v_call: TRBV2
j_call: TRBJ1-1

cdr3_aa: CASSLVVGEKLFF
clone_size: many
v_call: TRBV7-2
j_call: TRBJ1-4

cdr3_aa: CASSNRRDRGRAGANVLTF
clone_size: many
v_call: TRBV28
j_call: TRBJ2-6

cdr3_aa: CASSPAGHLNTEAFF
clone_size: .
v_call: TRBV5-1
j_call: TRBJ1-1

cdr3_aa: CASSSGTGTTEAFF
clone_size: many
v_call: TRBV5-4
j_call: TRBJ1-1

cdr3_aa: CASSVVGGAGELFF
clone_size: few
v_call: TRBV9
j_call: TRBJ2-2

cdr3_aa: CASSGQGGDTQYF
clone_size: few
v_call: TRBV10-1
j_call: TRBJ2-3

cdr3_aa: CSASVLRGGDTEAFF
clone_size: many
v_call: TRBV20-1
j_call: TRBJ1-1

cdr3_aa: CASSQVVFGNSPLHF
clone_size: .
v_call: TRBV4-1
j_call: TRBJ1-6

cdr3_aa: CASSPGQGKGHNQPQHF
clone_size: many
v_call: TRBV7-9
j_call: TRBJ1-5

cdr3_aa: CASSNTGRMNTEAFF
clone_size: few
v_call: TRBV6-6
j_call: TRBJ1-1

cdr3_aa: CASSRGAGRNTEAFF
clone_size: many
v_call: TRBV11-2
j_call: TRBJ1-1

cdr3_aa: CASSQAGGETQYF
clone_size: many
v_call: TRBV7-2
j_call: TRBJ2-5